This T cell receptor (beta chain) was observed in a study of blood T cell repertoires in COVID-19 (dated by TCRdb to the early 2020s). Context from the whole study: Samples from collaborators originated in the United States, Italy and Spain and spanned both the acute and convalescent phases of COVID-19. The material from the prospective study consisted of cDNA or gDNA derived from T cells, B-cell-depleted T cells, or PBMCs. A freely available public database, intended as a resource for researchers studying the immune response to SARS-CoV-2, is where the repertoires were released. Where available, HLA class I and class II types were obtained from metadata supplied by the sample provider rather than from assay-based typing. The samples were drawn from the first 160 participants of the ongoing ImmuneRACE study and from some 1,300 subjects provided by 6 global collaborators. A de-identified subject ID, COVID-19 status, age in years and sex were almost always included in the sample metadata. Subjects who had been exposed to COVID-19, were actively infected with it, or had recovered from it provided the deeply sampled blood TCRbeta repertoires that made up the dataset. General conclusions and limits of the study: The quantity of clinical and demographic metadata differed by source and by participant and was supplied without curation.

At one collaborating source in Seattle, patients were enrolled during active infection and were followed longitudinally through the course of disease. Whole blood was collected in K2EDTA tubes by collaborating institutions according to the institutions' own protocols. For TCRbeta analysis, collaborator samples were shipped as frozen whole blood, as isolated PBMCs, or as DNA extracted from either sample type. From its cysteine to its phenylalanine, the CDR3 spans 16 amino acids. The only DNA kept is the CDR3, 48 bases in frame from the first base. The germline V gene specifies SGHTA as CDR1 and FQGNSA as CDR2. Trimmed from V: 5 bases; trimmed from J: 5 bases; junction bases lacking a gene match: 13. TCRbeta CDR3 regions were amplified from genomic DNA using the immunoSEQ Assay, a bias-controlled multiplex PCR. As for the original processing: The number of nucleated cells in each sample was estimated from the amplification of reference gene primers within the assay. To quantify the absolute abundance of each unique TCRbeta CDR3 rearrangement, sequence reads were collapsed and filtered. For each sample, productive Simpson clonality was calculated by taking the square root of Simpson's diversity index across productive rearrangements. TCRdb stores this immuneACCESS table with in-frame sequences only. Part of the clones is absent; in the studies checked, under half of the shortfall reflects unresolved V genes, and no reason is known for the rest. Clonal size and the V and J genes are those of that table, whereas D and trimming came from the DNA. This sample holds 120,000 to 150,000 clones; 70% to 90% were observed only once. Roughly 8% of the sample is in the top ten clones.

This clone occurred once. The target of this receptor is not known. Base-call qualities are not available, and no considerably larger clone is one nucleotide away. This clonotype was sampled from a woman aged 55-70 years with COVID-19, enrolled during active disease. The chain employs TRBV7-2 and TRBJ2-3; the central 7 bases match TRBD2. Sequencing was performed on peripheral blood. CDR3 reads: CASSAEPYRGGDTQYF. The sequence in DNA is TGTGCCAGCAGCGCCGAACCGTATCGCGGGGGAGATACGCAGTATTTT.